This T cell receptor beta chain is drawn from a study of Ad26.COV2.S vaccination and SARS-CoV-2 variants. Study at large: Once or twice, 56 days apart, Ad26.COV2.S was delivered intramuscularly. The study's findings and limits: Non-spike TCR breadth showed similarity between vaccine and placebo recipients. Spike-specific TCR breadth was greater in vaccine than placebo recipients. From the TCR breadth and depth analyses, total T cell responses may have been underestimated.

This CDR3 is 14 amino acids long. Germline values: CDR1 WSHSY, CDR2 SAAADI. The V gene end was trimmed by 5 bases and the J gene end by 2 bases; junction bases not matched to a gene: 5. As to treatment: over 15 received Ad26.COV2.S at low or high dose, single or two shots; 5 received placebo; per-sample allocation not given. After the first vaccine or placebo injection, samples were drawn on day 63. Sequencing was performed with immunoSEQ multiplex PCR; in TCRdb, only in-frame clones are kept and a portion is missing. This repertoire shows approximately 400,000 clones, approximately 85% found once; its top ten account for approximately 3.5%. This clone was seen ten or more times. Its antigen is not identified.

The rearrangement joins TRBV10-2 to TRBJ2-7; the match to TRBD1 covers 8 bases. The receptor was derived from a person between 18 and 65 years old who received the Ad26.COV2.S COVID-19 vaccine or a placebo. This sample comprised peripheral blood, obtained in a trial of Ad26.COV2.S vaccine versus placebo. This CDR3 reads CASSTDRGTYEQYF. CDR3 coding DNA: TGCGCCAGCAGTACTGACAGGGGAACCTACGAGCAGTACTTC.